Listed here are 18 T cell receptor beta chains from one sample, sequenced in a study of early T cells in non-severe SARS-CoV-2 infection (TCRdb year 2021). The method behind the library was 5' RACE. TCRdb shows the sequencer as NextSeq 500. Using fastp trimming at Q25 and MiXCR clonotype assembly, TCRdb reanalyzed the public sequencing data and kept in-frame beta chains. Each entry merges the rows of one CDR3 protein and shows their most common DNA and genes. The sample table lists just under 65,000 distinct CDR3 sequences, about 6% of them with a count of one. Around 3.3% of the sample rests with the top ten. This specimen was whole blood, taken at baseline. The receptors shown here come from an adult who was a healthcare worker with PCR-confirmed SARS-CoV-2 infection or an uninfected control (not recorded which).

This clonotype has only a few counts. CDR3 coding DNA: TGCGCCAGCAGCCAAGATCAAGGCGGAAGGGATGAGCAGTTCTTC. Protein sequence: CASSQDQGGRDEQFF. This chain uses TRBV4-3 with TRBJ2-1; D remains ambiguous. In germline, CDR1 is LGHNA, CDR2 YSLEER. This CDR3 has 15 amino acids. Trimming removed 0 bases from V and 8 bases from J, with 14 bases in between.

The chain carries TRBV5-5 and TRBJ2-3; TRBD2 matches at 8 bases. The CDR3 runs to 16 residues. Germline V gene data show CDR1 as SGHKS and CDR2 as YYEKEE (reference sequence). Losses at the gene ends were 0 bases for V and 0 bases for J; bases not matched to a gene: 3. The CDR3 nucleotides are TGTGCCAGCAGCTTGGGCCCTAGCGGGAGCACAGATACGCAGTATTTT. This sequence encodes CASSLGPSGSTDTQYF.

The gene calls are TRBV9 and TRBJ1-2; D gene unclear. V was clipped by 1 base and J by 2 bases, with 12 bases between them. This CDR3 comprises 15 residues. CDR1 is SGDLS and CDR2 is YYNGEE in the germline V gene. For the CDR3, the DNA is TGTGCCAGCAGCGTATCCCCCTCCCCCAACTATGGCTACACCTTC. Translation gives CASSVSPSPNYGYTF.

This clonotype was seen at least ten times. The rearrangement joins TRBV4-1 to TRBJ1-1, with TRBD1 identical over 7 bases. This CDR3 comprises 14 residues. The V gene end was trimmed by 2 bases and the J gene end by 6 bases; junction bases not matched to a gene: 6. CDR1 and CDR2 from the germline V gene are MGHRA and YSYEKL. CDR3 nucleotide sequence: TGCGCCAGCAGCCAAATGAACAGGGGTTCTGAAGCTTTCTTT. As protein: CASSQMNRGSEAFF.

The sample holds many counts of this clonotype. The chain couples TRBV29-1 to TRBJ2-7; D gene ambiguous. Trimming pared 4 bases from V and 3 bases from J, leaving 7 bases between. Germline lookup yields CDR1 SQVTM and CDR2 ANQGSEA. This CDR3 spans 11 amino acids. The CDR3 DNA follows: TGCAGCGTTGCGCTACTCTACGAGCAGTACTTC. It translates to CSVALLYEQYF.

The chain recombines TRBV7-9 with TRBJ2-5; 9 bases match TRBD2. The J segment lost 3 bases and the V segment lost 1 base, leaving 3 bases of the junction unmatched. Per the germline V gene, CDR1 is SEHNR and CDR2 is FQNEAQ (reference sequence). This CDR3 spans 15 amino acids. The CDR3 reads CASSLGASGKETQYF. The CDR3 DNA reads as TGTGCCAGCAGCTTAGGGGCTAGCGGGAAAGAGACCCAGTACTTC.

This clonotype occurred many times. The chain employs TRBV20-1 and TRBJ2-1; 12 nucleotides match TRBD2. This CDR3 contains 16 residues. Unmatched junction bases numbered 10, after V lost 3 bases and J lost 7 bases. Germline CDR1 is DFQATT and CDR2 is SNEGSKA (reference sequence). DNA for the CDR3: TGCAGTGCTAGTATACTAGCGGGAGGCGAAAAAAATGAGCAGTTCTTC. Encoded protein: CSASILAGGEKNEQFF.

This clonotype showed up just a few times. This chain connects TRBV4-1 to TRBJ2-1, with 12 bases fitting TRBD2. CDR1 is MGHRA and CDR2 is YSYEKL in the germline V gene. This CDR3 has 17 amino acids. V lost 5 bases and J lost 7; bases outside the gene matches: 12. In DNA, the CDR3 is TGCGCCAGCAGCTTACGACAGACTAGCGGGAGAGAGAATGAGCAGTTCTTC. It encodes CASSLRQTSGRENEQFF.

CDR3 region: CASSQSVYEQFF. CDR3 nucleotides: TGCGCCAGCAGCCAGAGCGTGTATGAGCAGTTCTTC. V usage is TRBV4-3 and J usage is TRBJ2-1, with no clear D. V was cut by 3 bases and J by 8 bases, with 8 bases left in between. CDR3 length: 12 residues. CDR1 and CDR2 from the germline V gene are LGHNA and YSLEER.

This clonotype was counted many times. The chain couples TRBV7-2 to TRBJ2-1; D is unclear. CDR3 size: 13 residues. V lost 1 base, J lost 6 bases, and 7 bases lay in between. CDR1 and CDR2 from the germline V gene are SGHTA and FQGNSA. The CDR3 reads CASSLGVVNEQFF. CDR3 sequence (DNA): TGTGCCAGCAGCTTAGGCGTAGTCAATGAGCAGTTCTTC.

This clonotype was detected ten times or more. This sequence joins TRBV11-2 and TRBJ2-5; TRBD2 matches 10 bases. This CDR3 has 16 residues. CDR1 SGHAT and CDR2 FQNNGV come from the germline V gene. With 1 base clipped from V and 4 bases from J, the junction kept 6 bases outside the gene matches. The CDR3 protein is CASSLGSRLAGETQYF. CDR3 nucleotides: TGTGCCAGCAGCTTAGGCTCGAGACTAGCGGGAGAGACCCAGTACTTC.

This clonotype was found a few times. The chain recombines TRBV6-5 with TRBJ2-3; TRBD2 matches 7 bases. CDR1 and CDR2 (germline): MNHEY, SVGAGI. The CDR3 has 17 amino acids. V lost 2 bases and J lost 0; bases outside the gene matches: 8. The CDR3 region is CASSYGGVGPSTDTQYF. The CDR3 coding sequence is TGTGCCAGCAGTTACGGGGGGGTCGGGCCCAGCACAGATACGCAGTATTTT.

This clonotype was detected only a few times. The chain uses TRBV7-6 and TRBJ2-1; a weak D match, TRBD2 (6 bases). The CDR3 extends over 15 amino acids. Trimming shortened V by 6 bases and J by 10 bases, and 22 bases separated the two germline ends. Germline loops: CDR1 SGHVS, CDR2 FNYEAQ. CDR3 sequence: CASSPFAGRDNEQFF. The CDR3 DNA reads as TGTGCCAGCAGTCCTTTTGCGGGAAGGGATAACGAGCAGTTCTTC.

This clonotype was counted ten times or more. V gene TRBV7-2 combines with J gene TRBJ2-1, with a weak D call TRBD2 (6 bases). V dropped 2 bases and J dropped 2 bases, with 13 bases sitting between them. The CDR3 runs to 16 residues. From germline, CDR1 is SGHTA and CDR2 FQGNSA. CDR3 loop: CASSLSTGDPYNEQFF. DNA for the CDR3: TGTGCCAGCAGCTTAAGTACGGGAGACCCCTACAATGAGCAGTTCTTC.

This clonotype was counted at least ten times. The chain joins TRBV25-1 to TRBJ2-7; D is ambiguous. The CDR3 totals 12 residues. The germline V gene encodes CDR1 MGHDK and CDR2 SYGVNS. Trimming removed 7 bases at V and 0 bases at J, with 7 bases between. The CDR3 here is CASTVNSYEQYF. Here the CDR3 DNA reads TGTGCCAGCACTGTCAACTCCTACGAGCAGTACTTC.

Concerning this clonotype itself: A clone one base away is much larger, so this may be a read error. The J gene is TRBJ1-1, the V gene TRBV29-1, with 8 bases aligning to TRBD1. This CDR3 has 16 amino acids. Germline assignment: CDR1 SQVTM and CDR2 ANQGSEA. Trimming at V came to 7 bases and at J to 1 base, leaving 14 bases not matched to a gene. The CDR3 sequence is CSAESTPGTGNTEAFF. CDR3 nucleotide sequence: TGCAGCGCCGAGTCAACACCCGGGACAGGGAACACTGAAGCTTTCTTT.

This clonotype was picked up many times. The chain combines TRBV2 with TRBJ2-2; 8 bases match TRBD2. The V gene's germline CDR1 is SNHLY and CDR2 FYNNEI. Trimming removed 5 bases from V and 1 base from J; junction bases left unmatched: 9. This CDR3 has 17 residues. CDR3 region: CASSYEAGVGNTGELFF. CDR3 DNA sequence: TGTGCCAGCAGTTATGAAGCGGGAGTGGGGAACACCGGGGAGCTGTTTTTT.

This clonotype was detected many times. The chain links TRBV28 to TRBJ2-1; 7 bases fit TRBD2. V trimming: 4 bases; J trimming: 12 bases; junction bases outside the gene matches: 3. This CDR3 has 11 amino acids. CDR1 MDHEN and CDR2 SYDVKM come from the germline V gene. The CDR3 reads CASSSREGQFF. In DNA, the CDR3 is TGTGCCAGCAGTTCCAGGGAGGGGCAGTTCTTC.